The entry below gives a single T cell receptor beta chain sequence along with its context. The CDR3 consists of 16 residues. Germline V gene sequence: CDR1 SGDLS, CDR2 YYNGEE. J lost 2 bases, V lost 5 bases, and 11 bases had no gene match. Assay: immunoSEQ multiplex PCR; the TCRdb copy retains only in-frame clones and omits some. Seen here are approximately 80,000 clones, just under 95% observed once, and the top ten hold around 0.75%. The sample comes from a study of T cell changes during pregnancy in multiple sclerosis. The receptor was isolated from a female donor in good health, enrolled as a control in a pregnancy study. This chain uses TRBV9 with TRBJ2-3; TRBD1 matches at 7 bases. The starting material was peripheral blood, obtained in the second trimester of pregnancy. The CDR3 DNA follows: TGTGCCAGCAGTACCGGGACAGACTTAACCACAGATACGCAGTATTTT. Translated: CASSTGTDLTTDTQYF.